The 12 T cell receptor beta chains reported below all come from one sample, sequenced in a study of T cell clonality in common variable immunodeficiency. Study results and limitations: Fewer deletions and N-nucleotide insertions were reportedly seen in common variable immunodeficiency TCR beta sequences.

These receptors have no known antigen. Method: immunoSEQ multiplex PCR; TCRdb's copy keeps in-frame clones and lacks some. This repertoire holds about 19,000 clones, and none appear only once. The sample consisted of peripheral blood mononuclear cells. These receptors were taken from a human donor with common variable immunodeficiency.

On this clone itself: Read coverage stops 3 residues before the CDR3 terminus; the germline J gene supplies the remainder. The chain recombines TRBV7-9 with TRBJ1-2; D may be TRBD1 (5 bases). Germline V lookup: CDR1 SEHNR, CDR2 FQNEAQ (reference sequence). This CDR3 contains 13 residues. V lost 5 bases and J lost 5, with 12 bases in between. Partial CDR3 DNA: TGTGCCAGCAGCCCCCAAGGGGAGTATGGC. Its translation: CASSPQGEYG. The complete CDR3 sequence is CASSPQGEYGYTF.

In the case of this clone: The read terminates 3 residues before the CDR3 end, so the remaining end is supplied by the germline J gene. This rearrangement joins TRBV5-1 to TRBJ1-5; 7 positions match TRBD1. Germline V gene lookup returns CDR1 SGHRS and CDR2 YFSETQ. The J segment lost 4 bases and the V segment lost 3 bases, leaving 4 bases of the junction unmatched. This CDR3 is built from 14 residues. The part of the CDR3 DNA that was read is TGCGCCAGCAGCTGGGACAGCGAGAATCAGCCC. Amino acid sequence: CASSWDSENQP. The whole CDR3 sequence reads CASSWDSENQPQHF.

In its sample, this clone was seen a few times. The read ends 3 residues early relative to the CDR3; the germline J gene fills the gap. The V and J genes are TRBV2 and TRBJ2-3; 13 bases line up with TRBD2. V dropped 8 bases and J dropped 2; count of bases not matched to a gene: 4. Germline V gives CDR1 SNHLY, CDR2 FYNNEI. This CDR3 has 15 amino acids. The CDR3 protein is CASLGLAGYTDTQYF. Incomplete CDR3 DNA: TGTGCCAGCCTGGGACTAGCGGGGTACACAGATACG.

This clone appeared many times. Read sequence stops 3 residues before the CDR3 end, and the germline J gene provides the missing end. The chain has TRBV5-1 and TRBJ1-3; 8 positions match TRBD1. The CDR3 sequence is 14 residues long. The germline gives CDR1 SGHRS, CDR2 YFSETQ. Unmatched junction bases numbered 2, after V lost 5 bases and J lost 1 base. The sequenced part of the CDR3 DNA is TGCGCCAGCAGTCAGGGGGCTTCTGGAAACACC. Translated: CASSQGASGNT. Given in full, the CDR3 is CASSQGASGNTIYF.

CDR3 bases read: TGTGCCAGCAGCTTATTGGAAGCGGGGGGCAATGAG. It codes for CASSLLEAGGNE. Given in full, the CDR3 is CASSLLEAGGNEQFF. The genes are TRBV7-9 and TRBJ2-1, with 9 bases lining up with TRBD2. The read falls 3 residues short of the CDR3 end, and the missing part is taken from the germline J gene. Germline assignment: CDR1 SEHNR and CDR2 FQNEAQ (reference sequence). Trimming took 2 bases from V and 6 from J; bases not matched to a gene: 5. The CDR3 contains 15 residues.

Note on this clone: The DNA ends 3 residues before the CDR3 does, and the rest of the CDR3 is filled in from the germline J gene. The chain has TRBV7-6 and TRBJ2-5; tentative D call: TRBD2 (6 bases). Trimming took off 5 bases at V and 1 base at J, with 17 bases between the two ends. Germline V gives CDR1 SGHVS, CDR2 FNYEAQ. The CDR3 has 16 amino acids. The CDR3 region is CASSRLVSPPQETQYF. CDR3 DNA, as far as it was read: TGTGCCAGCAGCCGACTAGTAAGCCCCCCCCAAGAGACC.

This clone was counted only a few times. The CDR3 extends 3 residues past the end of the read, so its final part is completed from the germline J gene. The chain links TRBV30 to TRBJ1-3, with 9 positions matching TRBD1. The trim removed 0 bases at V and 8 bases at J, leaving 8 bases unmatched. Germline V gene sequence: CDR1 GTSNPN, CDR2 SVGIG (reference sequence). The CDR3 runs 15 residues. CDR3 protein: CAWSVVGTGSYTIYF. The sequenced CDR3 bases are TGTGCCTGGAGTGTTGTCGGGACAGGGTCGTACACC.

With regard to this clone: The CDR3 end is not reached by the read, which stops 3 residues before it; the germline J gene fills it in. V usage is TRBV23-1 and J usage is TRBJ1-4; D call uncertain. TRBV23-1 is filed as an ORF, its function uncertain. The CDR3 is 14 amino acids. V shed 6 bases and J shed 4 bases, with 12 bases lying between them. CDR3 residues: CASSRRQVNEKLFF. CDR3 DNA, as far as it was read: TGCGCCAGCAGCCGCAGGCAGGTTAATGAAAAA.

Concerning this clone: The read finishes 3 residues shy of the CDR3 end, and the germline J gene is used to complete it. The chain uses TRBV30 and TRBJ1-2; no reliable D call. The V end lost 1 base, the J end lost 6 bases, and 9 bases lay between the germline ends. The CDR3 loop spans 12 amino acids. Germline V gene lookup returns CDR1 GTSNPN and CDR2 SVGIG (reference sequence). This chain's CDR3 is CAWSAGNNGYTF. The sequenced CDR3 bases are TGTGCCTGGAGTGCGGGTAATAATGGC.

With regard to this clone: The CDR3 end is not reached by the read, which stops 3 residues before it; the germline J gene fills it in. The chain employs TRBV18 and TRBJ1-1; a possible D gene is TRBD1 (5 bases). The germline gives CDR1 KGHSH, CDR2 LQKENI. V was cut by 2 bases and J by 7 bases, with 11 bases left in between. This CDR3 spans 13 amino acids. CDR3 protein: CASSPGGYGEAFF. CDR3 DNA, as far as it was read: TGTGCCAGCTCACCAGGGGGGTATGGTGAA.

A few counts support this clone. The read terminates 3 residues ahead of where the CDR3 ends, so the germline J gene completes it. The genes are TRBV19 and TRBJ2-4; D is undetermined. The germline gives CDR1 LNHDA, CDR2 SQIVND (reference sequence). Trimming removed 0 bases from V and 4 bases from J, with 22 bases in between. The CDR3 covers 19 residues. The CDR3: CASSIDLAGRVGSKNIQYF. CDR3 DNA, as far as it was read: TGTGCCAGTAGTATAGATCTTGCAGGAAGGGTCGGTTCAAAAAACATT.

This clone was recorded many times. The CDR3 sequence is CSAREGTARNTIYF. The covered CDR3 bases are TGCAGTGCTAGAGAGGGGACAGCAAGAAACACC. The chain combines TRBV20-1 with TRBJ1-3, with 7 bases lining up with TRBD1. The read falls 3 residues short of the CDR3 end, and the missing part is taken from the germline J gene. Trimming removed 0 bases from V and 5 bases from J; junction bases left unmatched: 4. Germline assignment: CDR1 DFQATT and CDR2 SNEGSKA (reference sequence). The CDR3 contains 14 residues.